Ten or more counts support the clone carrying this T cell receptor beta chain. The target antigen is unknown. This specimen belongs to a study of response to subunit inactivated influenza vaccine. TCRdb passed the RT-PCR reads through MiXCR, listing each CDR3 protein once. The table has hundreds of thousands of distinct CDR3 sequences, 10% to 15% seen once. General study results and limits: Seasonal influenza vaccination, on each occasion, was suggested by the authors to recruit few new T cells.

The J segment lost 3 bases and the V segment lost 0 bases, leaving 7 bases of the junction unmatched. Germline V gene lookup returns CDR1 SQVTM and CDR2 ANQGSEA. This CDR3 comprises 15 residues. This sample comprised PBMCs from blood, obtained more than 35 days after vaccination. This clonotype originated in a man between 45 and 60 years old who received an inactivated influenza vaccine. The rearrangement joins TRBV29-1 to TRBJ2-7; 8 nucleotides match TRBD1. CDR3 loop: CSVEERTGRIYEQYF. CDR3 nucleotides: TGCAGCGTTGAAGAACGGACAGGGAGAATCTACGAGCAGTACTTC.